Listed here are 23 T cell receptor beta chains from one sample, sequenced in a study of T-cell memory formation after mild COVID-19 (dated by TCRdb to 2020 to 2023). The method was 5' RACE. Sequencing instrument: Illumina NovaSeq 6000. TCRdb trimmed public reads at Q25 via fastp, called clones via MiXCR and kept in-frame beta chains. Entries that share a CDR3 protein sequence are merged under the most common genes and DNA. The sample profile shows 350,000 to 500,000 distinct CDR3 sequences; over 15% of them were found once. The top ten hold under 25% of the sample. Specimen: PBMCs or a T cell subset sorted from them (not recorded which). The source of these receptors is a man aged 18 to 30 who had mild COVID-19 (a few samples of this study predate the infection). The sample titles of this study are shuffled in the database, so cell type and time point are left out; the donor was told from shared clones.

This clonotype was found a few times. As DNA, the CDR3 is TGTGCCAGCAGCCAACAAGCGGGGGGACTCGATGAGCAGTTCTTC. Residues: CASSQQAGGLDEQFF. The rearrangement links TRBV3-1 to TRBJ2-1; the match to TRBD2 covers 9 bases. Unmatched junction bases numbered 7, after V lost 2 bases and J lost 8 bases. The CDR3 has 15 residues. The germline V gene encodes CDR1 LGHDT and CDR2 YNNKEL (reference sequence).

This clonotype was observed a few times. The rearrangement links TRBV5-1 to TRBJ1-2; TRBD1 agrees at 7 bases. Trimming removed 4 bases from V and 2 bases from J; junction bases left unmatched: 11. The CDR3 totals 16 residues. CDR1 and CDR2 from the germline V gene are SGHRS and YFSETQ. The CDR3 bases are TGCGCCAGCAGCCGGGACCACAGGGGTGAAAACTATGGCTACACCTTC. Amino acids: CASSRDHRGENYGYTF.

V usage is TRBV18 and J usage is TRBJ1-2, with D uncertain. CDR1 is KGHSH, CDR2 LQKENI, per germline. V lost 7 bases, J lost 8 bases, and 11 bases lay in between. The CDR3 extends over 11 amino acids. This chain's CDR3 is CASWGSDGYTF. CDR3 coding DNA: TGTGCCAGCTGGGGATCAGACGGCTACACCTTC.

The CDR3 DNA follows: TGTGCCAGCAGCCCCGCTACAGGGGCTGGCTACACCTTC. Amino acids: CASSPATGAGYTF. The gene calls are TRBV12-3 or TRBV12-4 and TRBJ1-2; TRBD1 matches at 7 bases. The CDR3 length is 13 residues. With 6 bases clipped from V and 7 bases from J, the junction kept 8 bases outside the gene matches.

This clonotype was counted only a few times. V and J are TRBV27 and TRBJ2-1; the D gene is possibly TRBD2 (5 bases). This CDR3 region has 13 residues. The germline CDR1 and CDR2 sequences are MNHEY and SMNVEV (reference sequence). Trimming took 2 bases from V and 9 from J, leaving 11 bases between them. CDR3 amino acids: CASSLRSGGEQFF. The CDR3 region has the DNA TGTGCCAGCAGTTTACGCTCCGGAGGTGAGCAGTTCTTC.

This chain joins TRBV7-2 and TRBJ2-1; possible D gene TRBD2, 6 bases. Between the trimmed V and J ends, which lost 10 bases and 3 bases, there was a span of 13 bases. CDR1 is SGHTA, CDR2 FQGNSA, per germline. CDR3 length equals 13 residues. CDR3 bases: TGTGCCACCGCCCAGGACTACTACAATGAGCAGTTCTTC. This encodes CATAQDYYNEQFF.

This clonotype came up a few times. V and J are TRBV11-2 and TRBJ2-3; D is undetermined. This CDR3 has 14 amino acids. V was cut by 5 bases and J by 2 bases, with 11 bases left in between. Germline CDR1 reads SGHAT; CDR2 reads FQNNGV. CDR3 nucleotide sequence: TGTGCCAGCAGCCCGGCTGGGTTCACAGATACGCAGTATTTT. It yields the protein CASSPAGFTDTQYF.

The genes are TRBV7-9 and TRBJ1-6; D is undetermined. The CDR3 is made up of 12 amino acids. Germline values: CDR1 SEHNR, CDR2 FQNEAQ (reference sequence). V lost 5 bases and J lost 10, with 9 bases in between. In nucleotides, the CDR3 is TGTGCCAGCAGCCGCCCATTCTCACCCCTCCACTTT. It encodes CASSRPFSPLHF.

This clonotype showed up many times. The chain couples TRBV18 to TRBJ1-2; 7 bases match TRBD1. The CDR3 contains 14 residues. The ends lost 2 bases at V and 8 bases at J; junction bases unmatched: 8. The germline V gene encodes CDR1 KGHSH and CDR2 LQKENI. The CDR3 protein is CASSPVRDRWGYTF. The CDR3 DNA reads TGTGCCAGCTCACCAGTACGGGACAGATGGGGCTACACCTTC.

This clonotype was recorded many times. V is TRBV5-5 and J is TRBJ1-1, with unresolved D. This CDR3 spans 15 amino acids. Germline CDR1 reads SGHKS; CDR2 reads YYEKEE (reference sequence). Deletions cut 2 bases from V and 1 base from J, with 12 bases between. CDR3 nucleotides: TGTGCCAGCAGCTTAGGCCCGCAGAGGAACACTGAAGCTTTCTTT. It specifies CASSLGPQRNTEAFF.

This clonotype showed up just a few times. The J gene is TRBJ2-5, the V gene TRBV7-2; perhaps TRBD2 as D (6 bases). This CDR3 spans 15 amino acids. Germline V CDR1 and CDR2: SGHTA, FQGNSA. Trimming cost V 1 base and J 1 base, with 10 bases left between them. The CDR3: CASSLGKGLQETQYF. CDR3 in DNA: TGTGCCAGCAGCTTAGGGAAGGGACTCCAAGAGACCCAGTACTTC.

A note on this clonotype: One end of the junction varies from germline; a read error may be responsible. J is TRBJ1-5 and V is TRBV20-1; D ambiguous. Germline CDR1 and CDR2: DFQATT and SNEGSKA (reference sequence). There are 14 residues in the CDR3. CDR3 nucleotides: TGCAGTGCTAGACCGAGAGGAGGAAATCAGCCACAGCATTTT. This sequence encodes CSARPRGGNQPQHF.

This chain uses TRBV20-1 with TRBJ2-1; 8 nucleotides agree with TRBD1. V dropped 7 bases and J dropped 8; count of bases not matched to a gene: 10. The CDR3 has 13 residues. The germline V gene has CDR1 DFQATT and CDR2 SNEGSKA (reference sequence). CDR3 nucleotide sequence: TGCAGTGTTAGGGGACAGGTAGTGGATGAGCAGTTCTTC. It codes for CSVRGQVVDEQFF.

This clonotype was recorded a few times. V is TRBV5-1 and J is TRBJ2-2; weak D call: TRBD1 (6 bases). In germline, CDR1 is SGHRS, CDR2 YFSETQ. V lost 1 base, J lost 1 base, and 14 bases lay in between. The CDR3 is made up of 17 amino acids. DNA for the CDR3: TGCGCCAGCAGCTTGAAGTTTGGGGGCCTGAACACCGGGGAGCTGTTTTTT. This codes for CASSLKFGGLNTGELFF.

This clonotype was detected a few times. This chain links TRBV4-1 with TRBJ2-7, with 11 bases fitting TRBD1. The CDR3 extends over 15 amino acids. Trimming took 5 bases from V and 3 from J; bases not matched to a gene: 6. Germline CDR1 and CDR2: MGHRA and YSYEKL. Here the CDR3 reads CASSNTGTGGYEQYF. In DNA, the CDR3 is TGCGCCAGCAGCAACACCGGGACAGGGGGCTACGAGCAGTACTTC.

This clonotype occurred a few times. The chain joins TRBV6-1 to TRBJ1-6; 8 bases line up with TRBD1. V shed 0 bases and J 7 bases; nucleotides not matched to a gene: 5. This CDR3 spans 16 amino acids. Germline CDR1 reads MNHNS; CDR2 reads SASEGT. CDR3 in DNA: TGTGCCAGCAGTGAAGCCCTAGGACAGGGAAATTCACCCCTCCACTTT. Amino acid sequence: CASSEALGQGNSPLHF.

Comment on this clonotype: An end of the junction differs from the germline gene, which may be a read error. The V gene is TRBV7-9, the J gene TRBJ1-1; TRBD1 is a possible D gene (5 bases). Germline V gene data show CDR1 as SEHNR and CDR2 as FQNEAQ (reference sequence). The CDR3 has 16 residues. In nucleotides, the CDR3 is TGTGCCAGCAGCTTAGCCTTACAAGGGGTGAAGACTGAAGCTTTCTTT. Translation gives CASSLALQGVKTEAFF. The full variable domain, rest sourced from reference TRBV7-9 and TRBJ1-1, is DTGVSQNPRHKITKRGQNVTFRCDPISEHNRLYWYRQTLGQGPEFLTYFQNEAQLEKSRLLSDRFSAERPKGSFSTLEIQRTEQGDSAMYLCASSLALQGVKTEAFFGQGTRLTVV.

Only a few counts were recorded for this clonotype. J is TRBJ1-2 and V is TRBV4-1, with D possibly being TRBD1 (5 bases). Germline lookup yields CDR1 MGHRA and CDR2 YSYEKL. This CDR3 comprises 15 residues. Trimming stripped 3 bases from V and 5 bases from J, with 16 bases between. The DNA of the CDR3 is TGCGCCAGCAGCCAGCTTGAAGGGGCGGGTTATGGCTACACCTTC. Protein sequence: CASSQLEGAGYGYTF.

The CDR3 DNA follows: TGTGCCAGCAGTGAATCCCTGACTAGCGGAGGAGATACGCAGTATTTT. Amino acids: CASSESLTSGGDTQYF. V and J are TRBV25-1 and TRBJ2-3; 9 bases fit TRBD2. Germline CDR1 and CDR2: MGHDK and SYGVNS. V was pared by 1 base and J by 5 bases, with 7 bases of the junction left unmatched. There are 16 residues in the CDR3.

There are a few counts of this clonotype. The genes are TRBV5-6 and TRBJ2-7, with TRBD2 matching 7 bases. Unmatched junction bases numbered 3, after V lost 0 bases and J lost 0 bases. The CDR3 has 15 residues. Germline CDR1 SGHDT, CDR2 YYEEEE. The CDR3: CASSLGREDSYEQYV. CDR3 DNA: TGTGCCAGCAGCTTGGGTCGGGAGGACTCCTACGAGCAGTACGTC.

This clonotype came up a few times. V usage is TRBV7-4 and J usage is TRBJ2-7; 10 positions agree with TRBD2. The germline gives CDR1 SGHVT, CDR2 SQSDAQ. The CDR3 is made up of 17 amino acids. V shed 5 bases and J 5 bases; nucleotides not matched to a gene: 15. CDR3 sequence: CASSLGLAARRKDEQYF. The CDR3 nucleotides read TGTGCCAGCAGCCTCGGACTAGCGGCCAGACGAAAAGACGAGCAGTACTTC.

This clonotype was seen many times. Since a much larger clone is just one base distant, this may be a read error. The chain links TRBV7-9 to TRBJ2-1; D call uncertain. V was shortened by 1 base and J by 6 bases, with 4 bases between the two germline ends. This CDR3 spans 12 amino acids. The germline V gene encodes CDR1 SEHNR and CDR2 FQNEAQ (reference sequence). CDR3 coding DNA: TGTGCCAGCAGCTTAGGGGTCAATGAGCAGTTCTTC. Translated: CASSLGVNEQFF.

The chain employs TRBV5-1 and TRBJ2-3; tentatively, D is TRBD2 (7 bases). The germline CDR1 and CDR2 sequences are SGHRS and YFSETQ. V lost 0 bases to trimming and J lost 4 bases, with 15 bases between them. The CDR3 extends over 16 amino acids. CDR3 loop: CASSLGGGRYPDTQYF. CDR3 nucleotide sequence: TGCGCCAGCAGCTTGGGCGGGGGCCGGTATCCAGATACGCAGTATTTT.